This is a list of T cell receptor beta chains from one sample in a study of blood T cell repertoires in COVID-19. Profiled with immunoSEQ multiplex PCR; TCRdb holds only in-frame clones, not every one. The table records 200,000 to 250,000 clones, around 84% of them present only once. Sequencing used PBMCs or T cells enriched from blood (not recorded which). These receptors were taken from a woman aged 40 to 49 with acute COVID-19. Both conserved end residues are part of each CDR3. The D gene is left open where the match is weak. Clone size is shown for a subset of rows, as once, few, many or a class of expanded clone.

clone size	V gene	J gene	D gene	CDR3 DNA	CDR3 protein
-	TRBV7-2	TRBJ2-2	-	TGTGCCAGCAGGCGTAACTACGGCACCGGGGAGCTGTTTTTT	CASRRNYGTGELFF
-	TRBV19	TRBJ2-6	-	TGTGCCAGTAGTATAGGTGGTGGCAGTTCTGGGGCCAACGTCCTGACTTTC	CASSIGGGSSGANVLTF
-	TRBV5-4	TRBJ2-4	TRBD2	TGTGCCAGCTCCATTGGGGGGGATTGGGACATTCAGTACTTC	CASSIGGDWDIQYF
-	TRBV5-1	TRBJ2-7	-	TGCGCCAGCAGCTTCGATGCGATCTCCTACGAGCAGTACTTC	CASSFDAISYEQYF
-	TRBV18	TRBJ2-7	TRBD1	TGTGCCAGCTCTGGAGGGGGACAGGGCTACGAGCAGTACTTC	CASSGGGQGYEQYF
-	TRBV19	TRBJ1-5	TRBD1	TGTGCCAGTAGTATAGACGGACAGGCCAATCAGCCCCAGCATTTT	CASSIDGQANQPQHF
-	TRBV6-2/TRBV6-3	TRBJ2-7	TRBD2	TGTGCCAGCAGTTACTCGCGGGAGGCGGACGAGCAGTACTTC	CASSYSREADEQYF
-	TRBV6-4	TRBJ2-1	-	TGTGCCAGCAGTGAACTGGGGGGCTCCTACAATGAGCAGTTCTTC	CASSELGGSYNEQFF
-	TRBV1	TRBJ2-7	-	TGCACCAGCAGCCGAGAGTACTTC	CTSSREYF
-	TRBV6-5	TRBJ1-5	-	TGTGGGTCGCGCGAGGCTGGACGGAGGAATCAGCCCCAGCATTTT	CGSREAGRRNQPQHF
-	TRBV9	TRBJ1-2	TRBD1	TGTGCCAGCAGCGAAACAGGGGGTTCGGGCTATGGCTACACCTTC	CASSETGGSGYGYTF
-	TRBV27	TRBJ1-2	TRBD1	TGTGCCAGCAGTTTAAAAGGACAGGGTATTTCTAACTATGGCTACACCTTC	CASSLKGQGISNYGYTF
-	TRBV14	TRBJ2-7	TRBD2	TGTGCCAGCAGCCGCAATTCGGCTAGCGGAGAGTACGAGCAGTACTTC	CASSRNSASGEYEQYF
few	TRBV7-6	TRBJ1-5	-	TGTGCCAGCAGCTTAGGCACGGATCAGCCCCAGCATTTT	CASSLGTDQPQHF
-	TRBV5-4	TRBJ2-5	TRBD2	TGTGCCAGCAGCGGACCGGGACTAGCGGAAGAGACCCAGTACTTC	CASSGPGLAEETQYF
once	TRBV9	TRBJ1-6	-	TGTGCCAGCAGCTTTAGGGGATTGGATTCACCCCTCCACTTT	CASSFRGLDSPLHF
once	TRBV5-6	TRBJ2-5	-	TGTGCCAGCAACACCCGCAGGAGGAGGGAGACCCAGTACTTC	CASNTRRRRETQYF
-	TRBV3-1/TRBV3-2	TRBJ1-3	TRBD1	TGTGCCAGCAGCTCCTCTAGGGGGCCTGGAAACACCATATATTTT	CASSSSRGPGNTIYF
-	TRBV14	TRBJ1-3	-	TGTGCCAGCAGCACAGGGGGAAACACCATATATTTT	CASSTGGNTIYF
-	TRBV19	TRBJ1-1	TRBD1	TGTGCCAGTAGTTCACAGGGGGCAGGCACTGAAGCTTTCTTT	CASSSQGAGTEAFF
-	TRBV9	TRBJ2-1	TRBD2	TGTGCCAGCACCGTTACTAGCGGGATATACAATGAGCAGTTCTTC	CASTVTSGIYNEQFF
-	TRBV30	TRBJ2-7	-	TGTGCCTGGAGTCTACAGGGACGCAGCTCCTACGAGCAGTACTTC	CAWSLQGRSSYEQYF
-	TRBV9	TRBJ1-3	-	TGTGCCAGCAGCGTAGATCACAGGCCTGGAAACACCATATATTTT	CASSVDHRPGNTIYF
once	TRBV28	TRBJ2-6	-	TGTGCCAGCAGTTGGAGGTCTGGGGCCAACGTCCTGACTTTC	CASSWRSGANVLTF
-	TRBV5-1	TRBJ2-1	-	TGCGCCAGCGCCGCCGGTAATGAGCAGTTCTTC	CASAAGNEQFF
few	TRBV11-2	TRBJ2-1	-	TGTGCCAGCGCACTTACGCGGGGCTACAATGAGCAGTTCTTC	CASALTRGYNEQFF
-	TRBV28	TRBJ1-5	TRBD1	TGTGCCAGCAGTTCCGGGACAGGGGACCAGACGCCCCAGCATTTT	CASSSGTGDQTPQHF
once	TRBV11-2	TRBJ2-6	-	TGTGCCAGCAGCCTTCCGAGTGAGTCTGGGGCCAACGTCCTGACTTTC	CASSLPSESGANVLTF
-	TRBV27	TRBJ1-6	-	TGTGCCAGCAGTCCCCGTGGGAGCGGATATTCACCCCTCCACTTT	CASSPRGSGYSPLHF
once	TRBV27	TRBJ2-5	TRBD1	TGTGCCAGCGGGAAGCGGACAGGCCTTCAAGAGACCCAGTACTTC	CASGKRTGLQETQYF
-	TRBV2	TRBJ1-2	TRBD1	TGTGCCAGCGTCCGGGACAGCAATAACTATGGCTACACCTTC	CASVRDSNNYGYTF
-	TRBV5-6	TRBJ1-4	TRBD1	TGTGCCAGCAGCACCGTTGGACAGGGAAATGAAAAACTGTTTTTT	CASSTVGQGNEKLFF